This TCR beta chain emerged from a study of human T cells and chemical hapten exposure. General observations from the study: With DPC sensitization, TCRs exceeding 1 in 1000 frequency showed no change.

The library labeled individual cDNA molecules by adding unique molecular identifiers to them. In the source study's methods: TCR counts had a median of about 92,000 per sample and spanned roughly 20,000 to 750,000. TCRdb recomputed calls from the RACE reads with MiXCR, one row per CDR3 protein. What appears here as the V and J calls and clone size reflects TCRdb's work, not the paper's. The table lists approximately 97,000 distinct CDR3 sequences, approximately 9% of them singletons. Time point defined: healthy volunteer bleed at 2 weeks. Unfractionated whole blood was the source of the extracted total RNA. The CDR3 loop spans 16 amino acids. Germline-derived CDR1 and CDR2 are SGHNT and YYREEE (reference sequence). The germline V and J ends were trimmed by 5 bases and 2 bases, with 19 bases remaining between them. On this clonotype: The antigen remains unidentified.

The sequenced sample consisted of whole blood. The rearrangement joins TRBV5-4 to TRBJ1-2; TRBD1 is a possible D gene (5 bases). The sequence derives from a female donor in good health. Some clones in this sample may be carry-over from other donors' samples. CDR3 in amino acids: CASRLREGRLNYGYTF. In nucleotides, the CDR3 is TGTGCCAGCAGGCTCAGGGAAGGACGCCTAAACTATGGCTACACCTTC.